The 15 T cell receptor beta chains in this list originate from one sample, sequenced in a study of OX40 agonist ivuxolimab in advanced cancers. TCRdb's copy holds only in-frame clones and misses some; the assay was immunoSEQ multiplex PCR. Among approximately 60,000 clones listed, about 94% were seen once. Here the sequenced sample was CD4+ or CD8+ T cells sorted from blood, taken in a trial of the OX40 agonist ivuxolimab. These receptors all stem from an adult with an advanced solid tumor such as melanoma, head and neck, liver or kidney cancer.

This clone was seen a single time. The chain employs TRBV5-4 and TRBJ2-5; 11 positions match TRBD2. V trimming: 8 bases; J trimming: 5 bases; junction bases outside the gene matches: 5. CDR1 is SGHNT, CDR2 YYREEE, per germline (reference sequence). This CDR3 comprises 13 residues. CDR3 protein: CASSGRALETQYF. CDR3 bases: TGTGCCAGTAGCGGGAGGGCCCTCGAGACCCAGTACTTC.

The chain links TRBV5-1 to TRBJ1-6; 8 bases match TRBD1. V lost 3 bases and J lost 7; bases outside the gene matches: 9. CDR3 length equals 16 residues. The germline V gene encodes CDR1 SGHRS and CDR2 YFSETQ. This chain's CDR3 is CASSWGGQDQNSPLHF. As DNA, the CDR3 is TGCGCCAGCAGCTGGGGGGGACAGGACCAAAATTCACCCCTCCACTTT.

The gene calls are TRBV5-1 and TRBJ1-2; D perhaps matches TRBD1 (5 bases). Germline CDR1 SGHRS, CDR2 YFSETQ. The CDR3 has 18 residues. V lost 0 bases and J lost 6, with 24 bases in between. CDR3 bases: TGCGCCAGCAGCTTGGGGGGCTGGGTACTCAACGCCTACGATGGCTACACCTTC. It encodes CASSLGGWVLNAYDGYTF.

The CDR3 loop is CASSISGAGAAEQYF. Here the CDR3 DNA reads TGTGCCAGTAGTATCAGTGGGGCGGGAGCGGCCGAGCAGTACTTC. The chain has TRBV19 and TRBJ2-7, with 7 bases matching TRBD2. CDR1 is LNHDA, CDR2 SQIVND, per germline (reference sequence). There are 15 residues in the CDR3. The V gene end was trimmed by 3 bases and the J gene end by 6 bases; junction bases not matched to a gene: 11. The full variable domain, rest sourced from reference TRBV19 and TRBJ2-7, is DGGITQSPKYLFRKEGQNVTLSCEQNLNHDAMYWYRQDPGQGLRLIYYSQIVNDFQKGDIAEGYSVSREKKESFPLTVTSAQKNPTAFYLCASSISGAGAAEQYFGPGTRLTVT.

The CDR3 loop reads CASSFKAGPPPAEQFF. CDR3 bases: TGTGCCAGCAGCTTTAAGGCGGGCCCCCCGCCGGCGGAGCAGTTCTTC. The chain is built from TRBV5-4 and TRBJ2-1; tentatively, D is TRBD2 (5 bases). The germline V and J ends were trimmed by 2 bases and 10 bases, with 22 bases remaining between them. The CDR3 extends over 16 amino acids. Germline V gene data show CDR1 as SGHNT and CDR2 as YYREEE (reference sequence).

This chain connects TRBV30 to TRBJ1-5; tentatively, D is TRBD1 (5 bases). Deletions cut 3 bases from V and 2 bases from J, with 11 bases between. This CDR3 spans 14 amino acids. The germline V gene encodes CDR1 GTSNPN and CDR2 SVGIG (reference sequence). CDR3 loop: CAWSALGGNQPQHF. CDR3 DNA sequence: TGTGCCTGGAGCGCCTTAGGGGGCAATCAGCCCCAGCATTTT.

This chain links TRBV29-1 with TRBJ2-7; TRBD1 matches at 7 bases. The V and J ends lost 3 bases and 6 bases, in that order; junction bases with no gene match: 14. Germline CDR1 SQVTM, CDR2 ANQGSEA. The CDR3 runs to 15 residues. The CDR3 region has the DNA TGCAGCGTTGATAATAAGTGGGGAAGACAGGGCGAGCAGTACTTC. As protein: CSVDNKWGRQGEQYF.

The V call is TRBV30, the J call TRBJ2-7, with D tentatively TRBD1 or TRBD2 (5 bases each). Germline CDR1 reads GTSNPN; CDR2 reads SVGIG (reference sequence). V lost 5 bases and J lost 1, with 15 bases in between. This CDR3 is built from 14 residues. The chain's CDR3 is CAWGARGGSYEQYF. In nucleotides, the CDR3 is TGTGCCTGGGGTGCTCGGGGCGGTTCCTACGAGCAGTACTTC. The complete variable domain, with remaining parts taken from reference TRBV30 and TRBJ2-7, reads SQTIHQWPATLVQPVGSPLSLECTVEGTSNPNLYWYRQAAGRGLQLLFYSVGIGQISSEVPQNLSASRPQDRQFILSSKKLLLSDSGFYLCAWGARGGSYEQYFGPGTRLTVT.

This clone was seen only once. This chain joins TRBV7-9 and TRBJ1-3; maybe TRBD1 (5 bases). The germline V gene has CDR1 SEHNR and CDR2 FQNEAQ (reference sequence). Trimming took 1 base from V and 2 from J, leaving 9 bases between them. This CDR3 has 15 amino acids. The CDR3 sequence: CASSLGTGPGNTIYF. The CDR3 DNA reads TGTGCCAGCAGCTTAGGAACAGGCCCTGGAAACACCATATATTTT.

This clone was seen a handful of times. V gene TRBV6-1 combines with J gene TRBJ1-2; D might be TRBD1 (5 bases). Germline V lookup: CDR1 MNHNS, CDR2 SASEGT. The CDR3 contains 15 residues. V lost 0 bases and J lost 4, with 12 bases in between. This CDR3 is CASSEAVGQTYGYTF. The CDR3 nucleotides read TGTGCCAGCAGTGAAGCCGTCGGACAAACCTATGGCTACACCTTC.

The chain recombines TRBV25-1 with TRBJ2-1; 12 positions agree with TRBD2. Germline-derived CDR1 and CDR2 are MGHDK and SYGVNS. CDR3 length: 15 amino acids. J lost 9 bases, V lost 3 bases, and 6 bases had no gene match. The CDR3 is CASSEWLAGGGEQFF. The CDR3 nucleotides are TGTGCCAGCAGTGAGTGGCTAGCGGGAGGGGGTGAGCAGTTCTTC.

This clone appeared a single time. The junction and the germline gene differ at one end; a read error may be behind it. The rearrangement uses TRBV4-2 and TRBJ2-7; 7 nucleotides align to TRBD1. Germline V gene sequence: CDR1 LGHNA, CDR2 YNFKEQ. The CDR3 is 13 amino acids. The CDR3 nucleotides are TGTGCCAGCAGCCAAGATTGGGGACAGCAAGTAAGTTTC. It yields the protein CASSQDWGQQVSF.

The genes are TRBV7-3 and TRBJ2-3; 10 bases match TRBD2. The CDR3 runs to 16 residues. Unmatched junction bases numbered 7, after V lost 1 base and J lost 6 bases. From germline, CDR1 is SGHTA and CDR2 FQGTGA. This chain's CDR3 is CASSLSPLAGTDTQYF. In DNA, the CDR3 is TGTGCCAGCAGCTTAAGTCCACTAGCGGGGACGGATACGCAGTATTTT. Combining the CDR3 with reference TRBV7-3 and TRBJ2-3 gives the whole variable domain GAGVSQTPSNKVTEKGKYVELRCDPISGHTALYWYRQSLGQGPEFLIYFQGTGAADDSGLPNDRFFAVRPEGSVSTLKIQRTERGDSAVYLCASSLSPLAGTDTQYFGPGTRLTVL.

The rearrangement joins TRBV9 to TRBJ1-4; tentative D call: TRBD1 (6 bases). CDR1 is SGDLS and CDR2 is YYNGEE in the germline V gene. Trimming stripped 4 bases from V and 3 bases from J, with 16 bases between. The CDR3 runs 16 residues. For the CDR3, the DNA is TGTGCCAGCAGCTCGAGGCGGGGGGCATCTAATGAAAAACTGTTTTTT. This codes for CASSSRRGASNEKLFF.

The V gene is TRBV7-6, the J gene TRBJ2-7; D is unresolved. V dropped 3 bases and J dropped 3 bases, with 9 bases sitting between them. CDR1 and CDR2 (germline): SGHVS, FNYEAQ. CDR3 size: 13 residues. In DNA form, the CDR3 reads TGTGCCAGCAGCTTTAATACTGGCTACGAGCAGTACTTC. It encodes CASSFNTGYEQYF.